This paragraph covers one T cell receptor (beta chain) sequence. The antigen remains unidentified. Investigators took 9.5 to 10 milliliters of peripheral blood from every donor. The total RNA that was extracted per sample amounted to at least 5 micrograms. Using a J-beta primer mix together with a sample-barcoded 5' primer, a second PCR was run for about 6 to 11 cycles. TCRdb re-derived calls from the 5' RACE reads in MiXCR, one entry per CDR3 protein. The table has approximately 1,000,000 distinct CDR3 sequences, less than 50% seen once; the top ten hold approximately 17%. The record originates from a study of blood T cells in healthy people across ages. Trimming at V came to 1 base and at J to 8 bases, leaving 5 bases not matched to a gene. CDR1 MNHEY and CDR2 SVGAGI come from the germline V gene. The CDR3 runs to 15 residues. Findings and caveats of the study: With age, beta diversity per million T cells declined roughly linearly, significantly by 40. PBMC samples, being unsorted, prevented any conclusive comparison of naive and antigen-experienced cells.

The sequencing sample was made of blood. The clonotype was recovered from a woman in her fifties or sixties in good health. This rearrangement joins TRBV6-5 to TRBJ2-1, with 10 bases that match TRBD1. The CDR3 reads CASSYWGQGRDEQFF. The CDR3 region has the DNA TGTGCCAGCAGTTACTGGGGACAGGGGCGGGATGAGCAGTTCTTC.